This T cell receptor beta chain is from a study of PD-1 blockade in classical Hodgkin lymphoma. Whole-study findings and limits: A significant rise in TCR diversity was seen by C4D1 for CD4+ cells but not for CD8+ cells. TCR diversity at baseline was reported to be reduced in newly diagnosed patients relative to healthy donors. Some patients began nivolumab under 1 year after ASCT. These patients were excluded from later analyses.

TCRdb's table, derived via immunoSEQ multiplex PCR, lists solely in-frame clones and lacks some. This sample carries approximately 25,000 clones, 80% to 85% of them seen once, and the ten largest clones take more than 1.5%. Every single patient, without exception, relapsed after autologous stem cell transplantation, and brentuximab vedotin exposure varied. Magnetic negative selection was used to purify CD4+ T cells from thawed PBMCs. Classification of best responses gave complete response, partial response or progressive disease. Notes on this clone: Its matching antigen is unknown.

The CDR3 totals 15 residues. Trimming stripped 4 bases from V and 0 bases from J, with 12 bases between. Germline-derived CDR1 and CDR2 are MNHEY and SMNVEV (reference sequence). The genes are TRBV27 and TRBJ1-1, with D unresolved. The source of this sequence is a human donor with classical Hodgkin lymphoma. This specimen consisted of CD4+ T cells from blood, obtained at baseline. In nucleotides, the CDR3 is TGTGCCAGCAGTTCCCATGGTGGCATGAACACTGAAGCTTTCTTT. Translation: CASSSHGGMNTEAFF.